The clone carrying this T cell receptor beta chain was seen just once. Its antigen remains unknown. The CDR3 is made up of 14 amino acids. Germline V gives CDR1 MNHEY, CDR2 SVGAGI. Deletions cut 7 bases from V and 7 bases from J, with 19 bases between. Only in-frame clones appear in the TCRdb table, and some are missing; sequencing was by immunoSEQ multiplex PCR. The profile shows some 84,000 clones, approximately 88% of them singletons. These data are taken from a study of T cell responses to AZD1222 COVID-19 vaccine. Study-level background: Second-dose groups at about 4 or about 12 weeks were pooled.

Study outcomes and limitations: Elevations in Spike-specific TCR breadth and depth followed administration of two AZD1222 doses.

This chain joins TRBV6-5 and TRBJ1-1; TRBD1 might be the D (5 bases). Sequencing used peripheral blood, obtained on day 0 of AZD1222 vaccination. This TCR came from an adult in good health. The CDR3 nucleotides are TGTGCCAGCAAAAAGAGTGGGGGACCTAATGAAGCTTTCTTT. Amino acids: CASKKSGGPNEAFF.